Shown below are 5 T cell receptor beta chains from a single sample sequenced in a study of CD8+CD57+ T cells in acquired aplastic anemia. The study profiled TCR beta VDJ and CDR3 using genomic DNA as template. Each CDR3 protein gets one entry after TCRdb re-called the reads with MiXCR. The repertoire consists of about 110,000 distinct CDR3 sequences, with under 60% occurring once and the leading ten covering around 32%. Sequences were obtained from sorted CD4+, CD8+, or CD8+CD57+ T cells (not recorded which) from PBMCs. The receptors shown here come from a human donor in good health, serving as a control.

The CDR3 sequence is CASSRAGSNEKLFF. The CDR3 nucleotides are TGCGCCAGCAGCCGAGCAGGGTCAAATGAAAAACTGTTTTTT. J is TRBJ1-4 and V is TRBV4-3, with D perhaps TRBD1 (5 bases). CDR1 and CDR2 from the germline V gene are LGHNA and YSLEER. V was trimmed by 4 bases and J by 5 bases, leaving 11 bases between them. The CDR3 runs 14 residues.

The chain links TRBV6-2 or TRBV6-3 to TRBJ1-5; 9 bases align to TRBD1. Germline V lookup: CDR1 MNHEY, CDR2 SVGEGT. Trimming cost V 8 bases and J 6 bases; bases outside gene matches: 11. This CDR3 contains 15 residues. The CDR3 bases are TGTGCCAGCGAACCACAGGGGGCTGGCGGTCAGCCCCAGCATTTT. It yields the protein CASEPQGAGGQPQHF.

The chain employs TRBV25-1 and TRBJ1-1; TRBD1 is a possible D gene (5 bases). CDR1 is MGHDK, CDR2 SYGVNS, per germline. The CDR3 is 16 amino acids. Trimming left V 6 bases short and J 5 bases short, with 22 bases between. The CDR3 sequence: CASSPGQEGLGTEAFF. CDR3 in DNA: TGTGCCAGCAGCCCAGGTCAAGAGGGGCTTGGGACTGAAGCTTTCTTT.

Of note for this clonotype: This sequence may be a read error, since a much larger clone differs from it by one base. This chain joins TRBV5-8 and TRBJ2-5; 15 bases are a match to TRBD2. The CDR3 contains 16 residues. V gave up 7 bases and J gave up 5 bases; unmatched junction bases: 9. Looked up from germline, CDR1 is SGHTS and CDR2 is YDEGEE. The DNA of the CDR3 is TGTGCCAGCGGCAACGGGACTAGCGGGGGGTCTGAGACCCAGTACTTC. Translating gives CASGNGTSGGSETQYF.

This clonotype was recorded at least ten times. CDR3 sequence reads: CASSFGQGEAPLHF. The CDR3 region has the DNA TGTGCCAGCAGCTTTGGACAGGGGGAAGCACCCCTCCACTTT. The V and J genes are TRBV5-5 and TRBJ1-6, with TRBD1 matching over 10 bases. The CDR3 contains 14 residues. J was trimmed by 11 bases and V by 2 bases; bases with no gene match: 4. CDR1 is SGHKS, CDR2 YYEKEE, per germline (reference sequence).